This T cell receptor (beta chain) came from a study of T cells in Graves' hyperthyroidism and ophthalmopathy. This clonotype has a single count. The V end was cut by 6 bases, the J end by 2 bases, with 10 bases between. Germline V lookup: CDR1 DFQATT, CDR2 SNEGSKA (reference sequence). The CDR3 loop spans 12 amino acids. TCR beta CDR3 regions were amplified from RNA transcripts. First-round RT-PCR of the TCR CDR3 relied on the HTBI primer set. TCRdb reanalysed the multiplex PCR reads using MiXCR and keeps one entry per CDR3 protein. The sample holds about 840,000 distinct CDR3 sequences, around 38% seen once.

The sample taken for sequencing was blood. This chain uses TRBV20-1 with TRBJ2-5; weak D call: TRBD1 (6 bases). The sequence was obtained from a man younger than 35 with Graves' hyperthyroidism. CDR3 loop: CSADTGQETQYF. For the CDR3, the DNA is TGCAGTGCAGATACAGGGCAAGAGACCCAGTACTTC.